These 7 T cell receptor beta chains were all obtained from the same sample, sequenced in a study of vaccination and CD4 T cells after COVID-19 (dated by TCRdb to between 2020 and 2023). Library preparation was by PCR. TCRdb names Illumina iSeq 100 as the instrument used. TCR sequencing of DNA from cultured CD4+ T cells used the Oncomine TCR Beta short-read assay at the Johns Hopkins FTIC core. TCRdb's own reprocessing of the public reads used fastp at Q25 and MiXCR and kept productive beta chains. CDR3 protein sequences are deduplicated, and each keeps its most common genes and DNA. Within this sample are just over 14,000 distinct CDR3 sequences, with approximately 52% of them counted one time only. The top ten clones comprise under 10% of the sample. Sample treatment or condition, as interpreted from the label and publication: roughly 10-day PBMC culture with coronavirus spike peptide pools or control peptides (ViraFEST assay).

These receptors' antigens are unknown. The sample taken for sequencing was CD4+ T cells from blood, cultured in vitro. The receptors shown here come from a human donor who had recovered from COVID-19.

The chain is built from TRBV5-1 and TRBJ2-5; tentatively, D is TRBD2 (6 bases). The CDR3 loop spans 17 amino acids. CDR1 is SGHRS, CDR2 YFSETQ, per germline. V was clipped by 0 bases and J by 3 bases, with 18 bases between them. CDR3 nucleotide sequence: TGCGCCAGCAGCTTGGGGGGATTGGGACTGTCGAAAGAGACCCAGTACTTC. Translated: CASSLGGLGLSKETQYF.

The chain combines TRBV18 with TRBJ1-1; no clear D. The CDR3 spans 16 residues. The V end was cut by 0 bases, the J end by 3 bases, with 14 bases between. The germline V gene encodes CDR1 KGHSH and CDR2 LQKENI. The CDR3 coding sequence is TGTGCCAGCTCACCACCTTTCCGACTGGGCTACACTGAAGCTTTCTTT. Translated: CASSPPFRLGYTEAFF.

This clonotype has a handful of counts. This sequence joins TRBV20-1 and TRBJ2-1; possible D gene TRBD2, 5 bases. The V end lost 4 bases, the J end lost 2 bases, and 21 bases lay between the germline ends. The CDR3 is 17 amino acids. The V gene's germline CDR1 is DFQATT and CDR2 SNEGSKA (reference sequence). In DNA form, the CDR3 reads TGCAGTGCTAAAGGATTTTTAGCGTTATCCACCTACAATGAGCAGTTCTTC. Protein product: CSAKGFLALSTYNEQFF.

The chain uses TRBV2 and TRBJ2-2; TRBD1 matches at 11 bases. Trimming cost V 7 bases and J 5 bases; bases outside gene matches: 6. There are 15 residues in the CDR3. Germline V gene sequence: CDR1 SNHLY, CDR2 FYNNEI. Written as DNA, the CDR3 is TGTGCCAGCAATCCGGGACAGGGGGGGACCGGGGAGCTGTTTTTT. It codes for CASNPGQGGTGELFF.

V gene TRBV7-3 combines with J gene TRBJ2-1; the D is unclear. CDR3 length: 12 residues. Trimming stripped 4 bases from V and 7 bases from J, with 8 bases between. Germline V gene data show CDR1 as SGHTA and CDR2 as FQGTGA. The CDR3 DNA reads as TGTGCCAGCAGCTCCTACGGAAATGAGCAGTTCTTC. It translates to CASSSYGNEQFF.

The chain has TRBV4-1 and TRBJ2-7, with TRBD2 matching over 9 bases. Trimming at V came to 1 base and at J to 2 bases, leaving 3 bases not matched to a gene. Germline lookup yields CDR1 MGHRA and CDR2 YSYEKL. CDR3 length: 15 residues. This chain's CDR3 is CASSQGLAATYEQYF. CDR3 nucleotides: TGCGCCAGCAGCCAAGGACTAGCGGCTACCTACGAGCAGTACTTC.

This clonotype was seen a handful of times. V usage is TRBV19 and J usage is TRBJ1-3, with unresolved D. This CDR3 contains 15 residues. V dropped 1 base and J dropped 4 bases, with 11 bases sitting between them. CDR1 is LNHDA and CDR2 is SQIVND in the germline V gene (reference sequence). CDR3 DNA sequence: TGTGCCAGTAGTATAGGGACCCGAGCAGGAAACACCATATATTTT. Translation: CASSIGTRAGNTIYF.